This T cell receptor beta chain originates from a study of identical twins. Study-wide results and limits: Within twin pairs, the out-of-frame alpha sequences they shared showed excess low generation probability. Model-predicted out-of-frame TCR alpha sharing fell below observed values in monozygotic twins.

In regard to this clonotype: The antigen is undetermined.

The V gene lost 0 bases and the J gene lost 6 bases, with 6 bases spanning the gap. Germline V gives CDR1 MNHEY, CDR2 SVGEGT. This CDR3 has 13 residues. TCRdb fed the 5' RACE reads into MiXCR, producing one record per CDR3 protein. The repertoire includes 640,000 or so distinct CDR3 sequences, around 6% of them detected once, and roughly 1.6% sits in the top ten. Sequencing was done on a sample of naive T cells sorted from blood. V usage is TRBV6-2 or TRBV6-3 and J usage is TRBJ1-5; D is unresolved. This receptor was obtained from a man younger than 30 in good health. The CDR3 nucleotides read TGTGCCAGCAGTTACTCGTTTTTTCAGCCCCAGCATTTT. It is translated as CASSYSFFQPQHF.